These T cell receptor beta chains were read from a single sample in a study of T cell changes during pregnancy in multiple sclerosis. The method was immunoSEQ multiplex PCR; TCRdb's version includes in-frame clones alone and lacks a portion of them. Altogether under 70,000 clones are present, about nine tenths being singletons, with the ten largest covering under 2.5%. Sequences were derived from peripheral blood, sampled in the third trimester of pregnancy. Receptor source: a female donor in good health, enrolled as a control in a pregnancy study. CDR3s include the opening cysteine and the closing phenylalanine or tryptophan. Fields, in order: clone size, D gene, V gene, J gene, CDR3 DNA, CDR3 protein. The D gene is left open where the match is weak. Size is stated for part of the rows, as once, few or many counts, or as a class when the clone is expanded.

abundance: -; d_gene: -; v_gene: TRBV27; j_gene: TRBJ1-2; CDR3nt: TGTGCCAGCAGTTCCTGGGGGCGCGGTGGCTACACCTTC; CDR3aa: CASSSWGRGGYTF
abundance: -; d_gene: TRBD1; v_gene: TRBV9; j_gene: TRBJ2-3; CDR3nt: TGTGCCAGCAGCGTAGCAACAGGGGGTTTCACAGATACGCAGTATTTT; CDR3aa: CASSVATGGFTDTQYF
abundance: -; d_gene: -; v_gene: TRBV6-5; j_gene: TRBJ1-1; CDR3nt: TGTGCCAGCAGTTACTCGAAATTTGAGGGAGGCACTGAAGCTTTCTTT; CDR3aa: CASSYSKFEGGTEAFF
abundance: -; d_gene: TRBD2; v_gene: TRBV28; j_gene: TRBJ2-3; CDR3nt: TGTGCCAGCAGCGAGACTAGCGGGAGTCCCCTTGGGGGCCCAGATACGCAGTATTTT; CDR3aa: CASSETSGSPLGGPDTQYF
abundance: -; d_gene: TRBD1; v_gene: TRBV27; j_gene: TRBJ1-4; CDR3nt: TGTGCCAGCGGGACAGGAAAACTGTTTTTT; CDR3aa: CASGTGKLFF
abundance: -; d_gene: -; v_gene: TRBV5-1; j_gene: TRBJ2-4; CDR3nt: TGCGCCAGCAGCTTGGATCAGGGGGCCAAAAACATTCAGTACTTC; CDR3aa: CASSLDQGAKNIQYF
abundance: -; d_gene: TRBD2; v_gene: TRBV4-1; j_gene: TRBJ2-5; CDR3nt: TGCGCCAGCAGCCAAGTTGTAGCGGGAAACCCCATCCATGGGACCCAGTACTTC; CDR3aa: CASSQVVAGNPIHGTQYF
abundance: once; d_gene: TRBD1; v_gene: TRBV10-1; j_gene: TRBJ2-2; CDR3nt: TGCGCCAGCAGGAGGGGGTGGACAGGGGGAAAAACAACCGGGGAGCTGTTTTTT; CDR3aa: CASRRGWTGGKTTGELFF
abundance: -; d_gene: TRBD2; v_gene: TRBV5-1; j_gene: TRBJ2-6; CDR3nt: TGCGCCAGCACGCGGGAGGGCTCTGGGGCCAACGTCCTGACTTTC; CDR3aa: CASTREGSGANVLTF
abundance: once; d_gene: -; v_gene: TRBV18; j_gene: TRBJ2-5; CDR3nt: TGTGCCAGCTCACCAAGTTCGGTAGCCGGGGAGACCCAGTACTTC; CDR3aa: CASSPSSVAGETQYF
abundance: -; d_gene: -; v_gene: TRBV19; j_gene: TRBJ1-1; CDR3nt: TGTGCCAGTAGGACCCTCGACAGGAACACTGAAGCTTTCTTT; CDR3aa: CASRTLDRNTEAFF
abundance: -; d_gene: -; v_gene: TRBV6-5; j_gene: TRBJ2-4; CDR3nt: TGTGCCAGCAGTTCTACAGGGAATAGGGCCAAAAACATTCAGTACTTC; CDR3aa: CASSSTGNRAKNIQYF
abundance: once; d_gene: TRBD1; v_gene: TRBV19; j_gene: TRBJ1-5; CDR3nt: TGTGCCAGTAGTATAGAACGACAGGGGATACGGCCCCAGCATTTT; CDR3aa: CASSIERQGIRPQHF
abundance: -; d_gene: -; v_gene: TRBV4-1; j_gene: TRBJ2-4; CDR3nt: TGCGCCAGCAGCCAAGATTCCCAGTTTATTCAGTACTTC; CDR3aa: CASSQDSQFIQYF
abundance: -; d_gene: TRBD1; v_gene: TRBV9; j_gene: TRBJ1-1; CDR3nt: TGTGCCAGCAGCACACTCCAGGGGGACACTGAAGCTTTCTTT; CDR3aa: CASSTLQGDTEAFF
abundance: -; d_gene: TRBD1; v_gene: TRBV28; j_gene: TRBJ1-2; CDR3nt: TGTGCCAGCAGTTTCCCTTGGCGGGACAGGGAGGACTATGGCTACACCTTC; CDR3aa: CASSFPWRDREDYGYTF
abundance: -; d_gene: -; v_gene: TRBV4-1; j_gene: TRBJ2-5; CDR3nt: TGCGCCAGCAGCCAACCGGGGAGTGAGACCCAGTACTTC; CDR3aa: CASSQPGSETQYF
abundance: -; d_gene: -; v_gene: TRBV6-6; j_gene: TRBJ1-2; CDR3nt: TGTGCCAGCAGTTATGAGTTCCGGGATGGCTACACCTTC; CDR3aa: CASSYEFRDGYTF
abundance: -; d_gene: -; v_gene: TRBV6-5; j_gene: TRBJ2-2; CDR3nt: TGTGCCAGCAGGAATTGGTTAGCCGATACCGGGGAGCTGTTTTTT; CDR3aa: CASRNWLADTGELFF
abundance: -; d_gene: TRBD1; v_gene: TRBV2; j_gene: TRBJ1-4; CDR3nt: TGTGCCAGCAGATCAGGGGGGCTCCCAGTAGGTCAACGGGAAAAACTGTTTTTT; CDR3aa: CASRSGGLPVGQREKLFF
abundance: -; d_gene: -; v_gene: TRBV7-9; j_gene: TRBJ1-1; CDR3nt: TGTGCCAGCAGCTCCCAGGGGCCTGAAGCTTTCTTT; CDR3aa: CASSSQGPEAFF
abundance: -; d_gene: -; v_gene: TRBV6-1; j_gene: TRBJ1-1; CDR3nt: TGTGCCAGCAGTCTGGGGCTTAACACTGAAGCTTTCTTT; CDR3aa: CASSLGLNTEAFF
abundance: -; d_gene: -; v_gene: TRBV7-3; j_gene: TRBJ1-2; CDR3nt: TGTGCCAGCAGCTTTCAGGGTTGGGGCTACACCTTC; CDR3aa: CASSFQGWGYTF
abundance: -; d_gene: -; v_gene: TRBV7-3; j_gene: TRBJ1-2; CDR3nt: TGTGCCAGCAGCTCCTACTTACAGGGAGGGGATGGCTACACCTTC; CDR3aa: CASSSYLQGGDGYTF
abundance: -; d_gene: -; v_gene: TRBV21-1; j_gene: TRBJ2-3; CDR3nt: TGTGCCAGCAGCAGAGAGCCCAGGAACTGCACAGATACGCAGTATTTT; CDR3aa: CASSREPRNCTDTQYF